This T cell receptor (beta chain) was profiled in a study of memory CD4+ T cells and cytomegalovirus serostatus. Study in general: Healthy Belgian adult donors included under ten CMV-positive and 24 CMV-negative people. Study-level results: Median bootstrapped AUC for CMV status was approximately 0.94 originally, around 0.91 US-trained. Of under 200 reported CMV TCRbeta sequences, 67 were found in memory CD4+ repertoires.

Germline V gene data show CDR1 as LNHDA and CDR2 as SQIVND (reference sequence). The CDR3 contains 15 residues. Trimming took 3 bases from V and 4 from J; bases not matched to a gene: 6. As handled by the study authors: Out-of-frame sequences were removed, leaving 2 million to 2.5 million distinct TCRbeta sequences. Here immunoSEQ multiplex PCR was the method, and the copy in TCRdb shows in-frame clones only, minus some. That table is the source of V, J and clone size, and D and trimming were worked out from the DNA. This table has about 57,000 clones, less than 85% appearing once. Single viable CD3+CD4+CD8-CD45RO+ cells were sorted as the memory CD4+ T cells. A word on this clone: Antigen: not known.

The origin of this receptor is an adult in good health and CMV-seronegative. J is TRBJ1-5 and V is TRBV19; 7 nucleotides agree with TRBD1. Sequencing was performed on memory CD4+ T cells from blood. CDR3 residues: CASSIGQVLNQPQHF. CDR3 DNA: TGTGCCAGTAGTATCGGACAGGTTCTAAATCAGCCCCAGCATTTT.